This TCR beta chain was captured in a study of blood T cell repertoires in COVID-19. The overall study: Acute and convalescent COVID-19 samples came from the United States, Italy and Spain.

Authors' analysis steps: The authors estimated nucleated cell counts from reference gene primer amplification. This table comes from immunoSEQ multiplex PCR, and its TCRdb copy is limited to in-frame clones, with some not included. The V and J calls and clone size are taken from that table; D and trimming were inferred from the DNA. The data show about 260,000 clones, about 80% seen once. The CDR3 is 17 residues long. V shed 0 bases and J shed 4 bases, with 16 bases lying between them. Germline CDR1 is LGHNA and CDR2 is YNFKEQ. The genes are TRBV4-2 and TRBJ1-3; D unclear. This TCR was recovered from an elderly woman with acute or convalescent COVID-19. Material: peripheral blood. The CDR3 DNA reads as TGTGCCAGCAGCCAAGACGCAGCCGGAGGGCGGGGAAACACCATATATTTT. Its translation: CASSQDAAGGRGNTIYF.